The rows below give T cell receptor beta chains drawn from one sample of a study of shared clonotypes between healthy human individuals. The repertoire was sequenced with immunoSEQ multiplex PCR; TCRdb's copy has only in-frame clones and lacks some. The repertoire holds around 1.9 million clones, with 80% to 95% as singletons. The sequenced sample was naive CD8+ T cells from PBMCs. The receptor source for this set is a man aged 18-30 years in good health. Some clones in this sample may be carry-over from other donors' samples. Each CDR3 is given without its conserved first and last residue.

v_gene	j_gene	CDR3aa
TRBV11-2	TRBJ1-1	ASSYLGGDTEAF
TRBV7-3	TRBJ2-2	ASSSTSRVAGLNTGELF
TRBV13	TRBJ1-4	ASSLTDRVELF
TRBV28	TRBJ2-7	ASTQGGDYEQY
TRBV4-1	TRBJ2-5	ASSQDWGTRIEETQY
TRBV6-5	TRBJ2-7	ASTLEGDPYEQY
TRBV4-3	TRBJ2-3	ASSQDPAGGTDTQY
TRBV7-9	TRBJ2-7	ASSPRDRGLYEQY
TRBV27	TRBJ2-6	ASSPRTGEGVWANVLT
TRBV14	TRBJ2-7	ASSQGGGALRSYEQY
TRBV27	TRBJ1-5	ASSLFGGGGQPQH
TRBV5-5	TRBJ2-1	ASSPGPFSSYNEQF
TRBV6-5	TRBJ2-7	ASTAIGSGLLEQY
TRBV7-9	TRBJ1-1	ASSFPGGLNTEAF
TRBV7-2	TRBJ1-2	ASSFPGPHYGYT
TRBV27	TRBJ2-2	ASTGRGQNTGELF
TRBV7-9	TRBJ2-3	ASSPGRLTDTQY
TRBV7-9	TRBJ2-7	ASSSPGQVEQY
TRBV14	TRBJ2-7	ASSQRTSSTYEQY
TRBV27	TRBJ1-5	ASSLYPGWNDQPQH
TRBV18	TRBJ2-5	ASSPGTGIQETQY
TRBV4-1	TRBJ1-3	ASSQDRTTGNTIY
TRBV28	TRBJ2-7	ASSPRPDKTPYEQY
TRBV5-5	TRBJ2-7	ASSIRLAVAYEQY
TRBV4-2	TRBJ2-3	ASSQGTATDTQY
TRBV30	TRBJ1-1	AWGQGGPEAF
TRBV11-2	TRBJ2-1	ASSLAGVLREGPYNEQF
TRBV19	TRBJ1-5	ASSMAGSSNQPQH
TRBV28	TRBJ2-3	ASSLLAGGTDTQY
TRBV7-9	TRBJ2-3	ASSPRDRALWDTQY
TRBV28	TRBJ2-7	ASRLRGAYEQY
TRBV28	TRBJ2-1	ASRYLEAAHINEQF
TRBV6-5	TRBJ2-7	ASSPLREPYEQY
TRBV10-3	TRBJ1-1	AISEKDGGKNSEAF
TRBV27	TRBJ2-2	ASSWKGTGELF
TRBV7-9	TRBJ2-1	ASSPLGNAYEQF
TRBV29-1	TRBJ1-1	SVEKIAIYGPGAF
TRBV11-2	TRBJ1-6	ASSSGQNNSPLH
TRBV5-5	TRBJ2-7	ASSLADPFEQQY
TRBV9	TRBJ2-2	ASSTRTSGVNTGELF
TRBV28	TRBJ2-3	ASRSSAVAGGPWDTQY
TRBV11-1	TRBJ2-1	ASSWQGGGVYNEQF
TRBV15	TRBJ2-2	ATSTSGSELF
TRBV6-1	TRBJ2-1	ASSEWSGAGDEQF
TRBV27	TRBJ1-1	ASSLYQGPPEAF
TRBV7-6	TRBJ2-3	ASRPGGPPDTQY
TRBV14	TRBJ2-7	ASSPSLRTSSNEQY
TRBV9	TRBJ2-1	ASSVLSTGGRDEQF
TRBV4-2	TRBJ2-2	ASSQWSGGTGELF